The entry that follows covers one T cell receptor beta chain sequence. Its antigen is as yet unknown. This entry is derived from a study of human T cells and chemical hapten exposure. Turning to the study itself: Upper-back patch tests with 0.01% DPC were read at 6 days. Findings and caveats of the study: The formation of large CDR3 similarity clusters by expanded TCRs significantly exceeded that of controls.

Germline-derived CDR1 and CDR2 are SGHVS and FNYEAQ. Between the trimmed V and J ends, which lost 5 bases and 4 bases, there was a span of 11 bases. The CDR3 length is 13 residues. Time point defined: patch test 1, 2 weeks after DPC sensitization. Described treatment: therapeutic diphenylcyclopropenone sensitization with weekly scalp DPC. From whole blood left unfractionated, total RNA was extracted. One entry per CDR3 protein results from TCRdb running MiXCR on the RACE reads. The table lists some 80,000 distinct CDR3 sequences, about 11% of them singletons. This TCR was recovered from a woman aged 45-59 years with alopecia areata. Some clones in this sample may be carry-over from other donors' samples. The sample consisted of whole blood, taken in connection with sensitization to the hapten diphenylcyclopropenone (DPC). The chain combines TRBV7-6 with TRBJ2-5; D is possibly TRBD2 (6 bases). The CDR3 protein is CASSPRERETQYF. The CDR3 DNA is TGTGCCAGCAGCCCTCGGGAGAGAGAGACCCAGTACTTC.